Shown below are 19 T cell receptor beta chains from a single sample sequenced in a study of Graves' ophthalmopathy and Graves' hyperthyroidism. TCR beta CDR3 amplification used RNA transcripts. An initial RT-PCR round employing HTBI primers preceded a second-round multiplex PCR. Via MiXCR, TCRdb re-called the multiplex PCR reads, giving one row per CDR3 protein. Of 620,000 or so distinct CDR3 sequences listed, 22% are singletons. The sample was peripheral blood. The receptors come from a young woman with stable Graves' hyperthyroidism. Some clones in this sample may be carry-over from other donors' samples.

This clonotype was counted between two and nine times. V is TRBV12-3 or TRBV12-4 and J is TRBJ2-2; 9 bases line up with TRBD1. Trimming at V came to 6 bases and at J to 3 bases, leaving 5 bases not matched to a gene. This CDR3 spans 15 amino acids. CDR3 sequence reads: CASRGWTGDTGELFF. The DNA for the CDR3 is TGTGCCAGCAGGGGTTGGACAGGGGACACCGGGGAGCTGTTTTTT.

This CDR3 reads CASSLYYLGQGSYEQYF. In DNA form, the CDR3 reads TGCGCCAGCAGCCTATATTACCTAGGACAGGGGTCCTACGAGCAGTACTTC. The V gene is TRBV4-1, the J gene TRBJ2-7, with 9 bases identical to TRBD1. After removal of 4 bases from V and 1 base from J, the junction contained 11 bases not matched to a gene. The CDR3 has 17 amino acids. The germline gives CDR1 MGHRA, CDR2 YSYEKL.

V and J are TRBV12-3 or TRBV12-4 and TRBJ1-1, with D possibly matching TRBD1 (5 bases). V was shortened by 3 bases and J by 6 bases, with 11 bases between the two germline ends. CDR3 size: 13 residues. CDR3 residues: CASSFAGLAEAFF. In nucleotides, the CDR3 is TGTGCCAGCAGTTTTGCGGGGCTCGCTGAAGCTTTCTTT.

V and J are TRBV6-1 and TRBJ1-2, with D perhaps matching TRBD1 (6 bases). V was shortened by 7 bases and J by 6 bases, with 15 bases between the two germline ends. Germline loops: CDR1 MNHNS, CDR2 SASEGT. CDR3 length equals 13 residues. The CDR3 sequence is CASTAFTGNGYTF. CDR3 nucleotides: TGTGCCAGCACCGCCTTTACAGGGAATGGCTACACCTTC.

This clonotype was seen a few times. The chain recombines TRBV3-1 with TRBJ1-1, with no clear D. Germline lookup yields CDR1 LGHDT and CDR2 YNNKEL (reference sequence). Trimming pared 3 bases from V and 0 bases from J, leaving 8 bases between. The CDR3 is 14 residues long. In DNA form, the CDR3 reads TGTGCCAGCAGCCAGAATCAGATGAACACTGAAGCTTTCTTT. It translates to CASSQNQMNTEAFF.

A few counts support this clonotype. The genes are TRBV2 and TRBJ1-2; 9 positions match TRBD1. V gave up 6 bases and J gave up 7 bases; unmatched junction bases: 6. The CDR3 has 13 residues. Germline CDR1 and CDR2: SNHLY and FYNNEI. CDR3 bases: TGTGCCAGCAGAGGACAGGGGACGGGTGGCTACACCTTC. Translation gives CASRGQGTGGYTF.

This clonotype has just a few counts. The chain uses TRBV5-1 and TRBJ1-1; D not resolved. Trimming took off 4 bases at V and 1 base at J, with 23 bases between the two ends. The CDR3 contains 18 residues. Germline CDR1 reads SGHRS; CDR2 reads YFSETQ. This CDR3 reads CASSLLLIIVGGNTEAFF. CDR3 DNA sequence: TGCGCCAGCAGCCTCCTTCTCATTATTGTCGGTGGGAACACTGAAGCTTTCTTT.

This clonotype was detected many times. This chain uses TRBV10-3 with TRBJ2-7; 14 bases agree with TRBD2. The CDR3 length is 18 residues. V lost 3 bases and J lost 3; bases outside the gene matches: 10. Per the germline V gene, CDR1 is ENHRY and CDR2 is SYGVKD. The CDR3 protein is CAISEQRLAGGPGYEQYF. The CDR3 DNA reads TGTGCCATCAGTGAACAACGACTAGCGGGAGGGCCGGGCTACGAGCAGTACTTC.

This clonotype was counted a few times. One end of the junction varies from germline; a read error may be responsible. The chain links TRBV19 to TRBJ2-5, with TRBD2 identical over 7 bases. The CDR3 extends over 15 amino acids. Germline V gene sequence: CDR1 LNHDA, CDR2 SQIVND (reference sequence). The DNA for the CDR3 is TGTGCCAGTAGTGCACTGGGGGGGGGTGAAGAGACCAAGTACTTC. The encoded protein is CASSALGGGEETKYF.

Many counts were recorded for this clonotype. The chain uses TRBV6-1 and TRBJ2-5, with 9 bases matching TRBD1. The CDR3 is 14 residues long. The V gene end was trimmed by 5 bases and the J gene end by 5 bases; junction bases not matched to a gene: 6. CDR1 is MNHNS, CDR2 SASEGT, per germline. The CDR3 is CASSQDRGWETQYF. DNA for the CDR3: TGTGCCAGCAGTCAGGACAGGGGTTGGGAGACCCAGTACTTC.

Many counts were recorded for this clonotype. The chain is built from TRBV6-2 or TRBV6-3 and TRBJ2-2; either TRBD1 or TRBD2 may supply D (5 bases each). V dropped 6 bases and J dropped 1 base, with 12 bases sitting between them. Germline CDR1 is MNHEY and CDR2 is SVGEGT. The CDR3 spans 15 residues. The CDR3 protein is CASRTGPLNTGELFF. CDR3 DNA sequence: TGTGCCAGCAGGACGGGACCCCTGAACACCGGGGAGCTGTTTTTT.

This clonotype was counted at least ten times. The chain links TRBV4-1 to TRBJ2-5, with a weak D call TRBD1 (6 bases). This CDR3 region has 15 residues. Germline loops: CDR1 MGHRA, CDR2 YSYEKL. Trimming took 0 bases from V and 4 from J, leaving 12 bases between them. The CDR3 sequence: CASSQEGLGGETQYF. In DNA form, the CDR3 reads TGCGCCAGCAGCCAAGAGGGGTTAGGGGGAGAGACCCAGTACTTC.

This clonotype occurred many times. The chain carries TRBV27 and TRBJ2-7, with 10 bases lining up with TRBD1. Germline V gives CDR1 MNHEY, CDR2 SMNVEV (reference sequence). The CDR3 extends over 13 amino acids. V trimming: 2 bases; J trimming: 6 bases; junction bases outside the gene matches: 1. CDR3 sequence reads: CASSLGTGAEQYF. Written as DNA, the CDR3 is TGTGCCAGCAGTTTAGGGACAGGGGCCGAGCAGTACTTC.

This clonotype was seen repeatedly, ten times or more. V gene TRBV11-2 combines with J gene TRBJ2-7; 9 bases line up with TRBD1. This CDR3 spans 16 amino acids. The V and J ends lost 4 bases and 2 bases, in that order; junction bases with no gene match: 9. Germline loops: CDR1 SGHAT, CDR2 FQNNGV. The CDR3 region is CASSSQQGAQTYEQYF. CDR3 sequence (DNA): TGTGCCAGCAGCTCCCAACAGGGGGCGCAAACCTACGAGCAGTACTTC.

This clonotype has at least ten counts. The V call is TRBV10-3, the J call TRBJ1-1; 7 positions match TRBD1. The CDR3 has 14 amino acids. The trim removed 7 bases at V and 1 base at J, leaving 6 bases unmatched. The germline V gene encodes CDR1 ENHRY and CDR2 SYGVKD. Here the CDR3 DNA reads TGTGCCATCAATAAAGGGGGCCAGAACACTGAAGCTTTCTTT. This encodes CAINKGGQNTEAFF.

This clonotype was counted ten times or more. The chain employs TRBV6-1 and TRBJ2-7; TRBD2 agrees at 9 bases. This CDR3 has 13 amino acids. With V trimmed by 6 bases and J by 7 bases, 7 bases remained unmatched. Germline CDR1 and CDR2: MNHNS and SASEGT. CDR3 in amino acids: CASRSAGGDEQYF. CDR3 in DNA: TGTGCCAGCAGGAGCGCGGGAGGGGATGAGCAGTACTTC.

The chain has TRBV20-1 and TRBJ2-7; D may be TRBD2 (5 bases). The V and J ends lost 3 bases and 3 bases respectively, with 9 bases between them. From germline, CDR1 is DFQATT and CDR2 SNEGSKA (reference sequence). This CDR3 spans 12 amino acids. The CDR3: CSARSGYYEQYF. CDR3 nucleotide sequence: TGCAGTGCTAGGAGCGGCTACTACGAGCAGTACTTC.

This clonotype was seen a few times. The chain uses TRBV12-3 or TRBV12-4 and TRBJ2-7; D is unresolved. V lost 3 bases and J lost 6, with 6 bases in between. This CDR3 is built from 11 residues. The CDR3 DNA follows: TGTGCCAGCAGTTTTGGGATCGAGCAGTACTTC. Protein sequence: CASSFGIEQYF.

This clonotype appeared many times. This chain joins TRBV12-3 or TRBV12-4 and TRBJ1-2; D call uncertain. The V and J ends lost 3 bases and 7 bases respectively, with 6 bases between them. This CDR3 contains 11 residues. The CDR3 DNA is TGTGCCAGCAGTTTTGACACTGGCTACACCTTC. This encodes CASSFDTGYTF.